The rows below give T cell receptor beta chains drawn from one sample of a study of T cell responses to AZD1222 COVID-19 vaccine. The data were produced by immunoSEQ multiplex PCR, yet TCRdb's version contains in-frame clones alone and is incomplete. Seen here are about 150,000 clones, less than 95% observed once, and the top ten hold less than 2%. The source was peripheral blood, collected on day 0 of AZD1222 vaccination. These receptors came from an adult in good health. Each CDR3 is given without its conserved first and last residue. The D gene is left open where the match is weak.

d_call j_call v_call cdr3_aa
TRBD1 TRBJ1-2 TRBV28 ASSLFGTGHKNYGYT
TRBD2 TRBJ2-5 TRBV6-1 ASSQLAGKETQY
NA TRBJ2-5 TRBV13 ASSHGGTGLQETQY
NA TRBJ2-7 TRBV5-6 ASSLSGLSYEQY
NA TRBJ2-3 TRBV9 ASNPGLGDTQY
NA TRBJ2-4 TRBV7-2 ASSPSRAGFIQY
TRBD1 TRBJ1-3 TRBV28 ASSIQGSGNTIY
NA TRBJ2-2 TRBV7-9 ASTGLGATGELF
NA TRBJ2-7 TRBV19 ASRPSNSYEQY
TRBD2 TRBJ2-1 TRBV7-6 ASSLLAGGRSYNEQF
NA TRBJ2-3 TRBV2 ASSVGRGSTDTQY
NA TRBJ2-6 TRBV6-4 ASSDSGGAGANVLT
NA TRBJ2-2 TRBV19 ASSIGSGTTGELF
TRBD2 TRBJ2-1 TRBV6-2/TRBV6-3 ASSTEEGSGRAVNEQF
NA TRBJ2-7 TRBV28 ASSLMTSYEQY
NA TRBJ1-6 TRBV27 ASSPRTAGDISPLH
NA TRBJ2-6 TRBV7-7 ASSPWGGANVLT
NA TRBJ2-5 TRBV15 ATSRDGETQY